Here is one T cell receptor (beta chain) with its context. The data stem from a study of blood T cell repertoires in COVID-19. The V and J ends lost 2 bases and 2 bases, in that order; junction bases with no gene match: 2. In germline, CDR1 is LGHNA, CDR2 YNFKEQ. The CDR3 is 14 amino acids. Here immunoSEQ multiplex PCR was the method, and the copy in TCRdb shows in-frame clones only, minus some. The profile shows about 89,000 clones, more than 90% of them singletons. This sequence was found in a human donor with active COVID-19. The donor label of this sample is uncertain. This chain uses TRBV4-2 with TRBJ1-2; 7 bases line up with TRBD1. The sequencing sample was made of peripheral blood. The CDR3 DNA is TGTGCCAGCAGCCAAAGGGGGCGGAACTATGGCTACACCTTC. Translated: CASSQRGRNYGYTF.